This TCR beta chain came from a study of response to subunit inactivated influenza vaccine. TCRdb reprocessed the RT-PCR reads with MiXCR, giving one entry per CDR3 protein. This table has about 780,000 distinct CDR3 sequences, roughly 20% appearing once. Sequencing was performed on PBMCs from blood, taken approximately 5 days after vaccination. The origin of this receptor is a man aged 45-60 years who received an inactivated influenza vaccine.

This CDR3 is CASSPEPRQTYNSPLHF. The CDR3 bases are TGTGCCAGCAGCCCTGAACCCCGACAGACCTATAATTCACCCCTCCACTTT. The V call is TRBV7-6, the J call TRBJ1-6; possibly TRBD1 for D (5 bases). CDR3 length: 17 residues. V was pared by 5 bases and J by 2 bases, with 16 bases between. In germline, CDR1 is SGHVS, CDR2 FNYEAQ.